These 12 T cell receptor beta chains were sequenced from one sample in a study of blood T cells in healthy people across ages. PCR was performed a second time for roughly 7 to 12 cycles using a sample-barcoded 5' primer and a J-beta primer mix. A single record per CDR3 protein comes from TCRdb applying MiXCR to the 5' RACE reads. Of around 790,000 distinct CDR3 sequences in the sample, 44% were seen once. Sequencing was carried out using blood. Receptors were obtained from a man aged 55 to 70 in good health.

This clonotype was seen a single time. This chain connects TRBV5-6 to TRBJ2-3; D may be TRBD1 or TRBD2 (6 bases each). This CDR3 has 13 residues. The germline V gene encodes CDR1 SGHDT and CDR2 YYEEEE. Deletions cut 4 bases from V and 6 bases from J, with 12 bases between. The CDR3 region is CASSVWGADTQYF. The CDR3 nucleotides read TGTGCCAGCAGCGTGTGGGGGGCGGATACGCAGTATTTT.

The V call is TRBV11-1, the J call TRBJ2-3; D is perhaps TRBD1 or TRBD2 (6 bases each). Germline CDR1 reads SGHAT; CDR2 reads FQDESV (reference sequence). The CDR3 covers 15 residues. The V end lost 1 base, the J end lost 6 bases, and 14 bases lay between the germline ends. CDR3 bases: TGTGCCAGCAGCTTAGAGGGGGGCGTCGGGGATACGCAGTATTTT. Protein: CASSLEGGVGDTQYF.

As for this clonotype: The junction and the germline gene differ at one end; a read error may be behind it. The V call is TRBV5-1, the J call TRBJ2-7; 8 positions agree with TRBD1. The germline CDR1 and CDR2 sequences are SGHRS and YFSETQ. This CDR3 spans 16 amino acids. This CDR3 reads CANSSGQASSYNEQYF. CDR3 in DNA: TGCGCCAACAGCTCGGGACAGGCAAGCTCCTACAATGAGCAGTACTTC.

The chain is built from TRBV12-3 or TRBV12-4 and TRBJ2-5; D possibly matches TRBD1 or TRBD2 (5 bases each). The V and J ends lost 4 bases and 0 bases respectively, with 15 bases between them. The CDR3 runs 16 residues. The CDR3 protein is CASSSSGTLYQETQYF. CDR3 in DNA: TGTGCCAGCAGTTCATCTGGGACCTTGTACCAAGAGACCCAGTACTTC.

The sample holds many counts of this clonotype. This chain connects TRBV9 to TRBJ2-1; 7 nucleotides align to TRBD1. Germline CDR1 and CDR2: SGDLS and YYNGEE. V was pared by 3 bases and J by 7 bases, with 7 bases of the junction left unmatched. This CDR3 contains 14 residues. The CDR3 region is CASSAHRGGNEQFF. The CDR3 region has the DNA TGTGCCAGCAGCGCCCACAGGGGCGGGAATGAGCAGTTCTTC.

This clonotype has a handful of counts. The chain carries TRBV7-2 and TRBJ2-1; no reliable D call. V lost 1 base and J 8 bases, leaving 18 bases between the germline ends. Germline V gene sequence: CDR1 SGHTA, CDR2 FQGNSA. The CDR3 length is 16 residues. CDR3 residues: CASSLVVGFKMDEQFF. CDR3 nucleotide sequence: TGTGCCAGCAGCTTAGTAGTGGGCTTTAAAATGGATGAGCAGTTCTTC. The variable domain in full, completed from reference TRBV7-2 and TRBJ2-1, reads GAGVSQSPSNKVTEKGKDVELRCDPISGHTALYWYRQSLGQGLEFLIYFQGNSAPDKSGLPSDRFSAERTGGSVSTLTIQRTQQEDSAVYLCASSLVVGFKMDEQFFGPGTRLTVL.

There are a few counts of this clonotype. The chain employs TRBV12-3 or TRBV12-4 and TRBJ1-5, with a weak D call TRBD1 (6 bases). The V end was cut by 1 base, the J end by 0 bases, with 10 bases between. The CDR3 loop spans 16 amino acids. CDR3 sequence: CASSLGQAYSNQPQHF. CDR3 bases: TGTGCCAGCAGTTTAGGACAGGCATATAGCAATCAGCCCCAGCATTTT.

The rearrangement uses TRBV10-3 and TRBJ2-5; perhaps TRBD2 as D (6 bases). V lost 4 bases to trimming and J lost 5 bases, with 14 bases between them. CDR1 and CDR2 (germline): ENHRY, SYGVKD. The CDR3 runs to 14 residues. The CDR3 DNA reads TGTGCCATCAGTGCGTCCGGGACTTCGGAGACCCAGTACTTC. Translation gives CAISASGTSETQYF.

V and J are TRBV20-1 and TRBJ2-2; 9 positions agree with TRBD1. Germline V lookup: CDR1 DFQATT, CDR2 SNEGSKA (reference sequence). V lost 2 bases to trimming and J lost 6 bases; unmatched junction nucleotides: 7. The CDR3 length is 15 residues. The CDR3 bases are TGCAGTGCTAGATTAAGGGACAGGGTCTCCGGGGAGCTGTTTTTT. Translated: CSARLRDRVSGELFF.

The chain is built from TRBV12-3 or TRBV12-4 and TRBJ1-5; 7 nucleotides align to TRBD1. This CDR3 region has 14 residues. J was trimmed by 5 bases and V by 6 bases; bases with no gene match: 7. The CDR3 DNA reads as TGTGCCAGCAGATATACAGGGGAGGATCAGCCCCAGCATTTT. Amino acids: CASRYTGEDQPQHF.

Concerning this clonotype itself: A much larger clone sits a single nucleotide away, making a read error possible. The chain couples TRBV7-2 to TRBJ2-7, with TRBD1 matching 9 bases. The CDR3 is 14 residues long. V lost 11 bases to trimming and J lost 2 bases; unmatched junction nucleotides: 10. CDR1 SGHTA and CDR2 FQGNSA come from the germline V gene. CDR3 DNA: TGTGCCTGCCGCACCGGGACAGGGACCTACGAGCAGTACTTC. Translation gives CACRTGTGTYEQYF.

The chain carries TRBV6-2 or TRBV6-3 and TRBJ2-7; possible D gene TRBD1, 6 bases. CDR3 length equals 14 residues. CDR1 MNHEY and CDR2 SVGEGT come from the germline V gene. V was cut by 0 bases and J by 2 bases, with 8 bases left in between. CDR3 protein: CASSYSQGPYEQYF. CDR3 nucleotides: TGTGCCAGCAGTTACTCTCAGGGGCCCTACGAGCAGTACTTC.